These 10 T cell receptor beta chains originate from one sample sequenced in a study of blood T cell repertoires in COVID-19. Libraries were prepared by immunoSEQ multiplex PCR; TCRdb keeps only in-frame clonotypes and omits some of them. The sample gives 150,000 to 200,000 clones, 79% of which show up once; around a sixth is in the top ten. Input material: peripheral blood. The receptors derive from a man in his 60s with active or convalescent COVID-19.

The rearrangement joins TRBV2 to TRBJ1-5, with D perhaps matching TRBD1 (5 bases). Germline lookup yields CDR1 SNHLY and CDR2 FYNNEI. The CDR3 has 14 amino acids. Trimming stripped 5 bases from V and 1 base from J, with 9 bases between. The CDR3 sequence: CASSRQPSNQPQHF. The CDR3, as DNA: TGTGCCAGCAGTAGACAGCCAAGCAATCAGCCCCAGCATTTT.

The V gene is TRBV6-6, the J gene TRBJ2-7; D gene ambiguous. The germline V gene encodes CDR1 MNHNY and CDR2 SVGAGI (reference sequence). This CDR3 spans 14 amino acids. Trimming removed 2 bases from V and 0 bases from J, with 8 bases in between. The CDR3 DNA reads TGTGCCAGCAGTTACGCTCTCTACTCCTACGAGCAGTACTTC. As protein: CASSYALYSYEQYF.

The V and J genes are TRBV20-1 and TRBJ2-7; TRBD2 agrees at 8 bases. In germline, CDR1 is DFQATT, CDR2 SNEGSKA (reference sequence). The CDR3 sequence is 14 residues long. The V gene end was trimmed by 3 bases and the J gene end by 2 bases; junction bases not matched to a gene: 6. CDR3 bases: TGCAGTGCTAGTTGGGCGGGAGGAACCTACGAGCAGTACTTC. Amino acids: CSASWAGGTYEQYF.

This chain joins TRBV6-5 and TRBJ1-6; D remains unclear. V dropped 5 bases and J dropped 12 bases, with 14 bases sitting between them. This CDR3 comprises 13 residues. CDR1 and CDR2 from the germline V gene are MNHEY and SVGAGI. CDR3 residues: CASSPQSNRPLHF. Here the CDR3 DNA reads TGTGCCAGCAGTCCTCAGTCGAACAGACCCCTCCACTTT.

The rearrangement links TRBV6-2 or TRBV6-3 to TRBJ1-2, with D maybe TRBD1 (5 bases). V dropped 0 bases and J dropped 3 bases, with 17 bases sitting between them. This CDR3 has 17 amino acids. Germline values: CDR1 MNHEY, CDR2 SVGEGT. CDR3 DNA sequence: TGTGCCAGCAGTTACTCGAATTTAAGGGGTATGGACTATGGCTACACCTTC. Protein sequence: CASSYSNLRGMDYGYTF.

A few counts support this clone. The J gene is TRBJ2-7, the V gene TRBV11-1, with unresolved D. The CDR3 sequence is 13 residues long. V lost 4 bases and J lost 6, with 13 bases in between. CDR1 is SGHAT, CDR2 FQDESV, per germline (reference sequence). For the CDR3, the DNA is TGTGCCAGCAGCTCCCGTACCGAAGCCGAGCAGTACTTC. Translated, it gives CASSSRTEAEQYF.

This clone appeared a single time. The chain joins TRBV7-2 to TRBJ2-1; weak D call: TRBD2 (6 bases). This CDR3 is built from 17 residues. Germline V CDR1 and CDR2: SGHTA, FQGNSA. The germline V and J ends were trimmed by 5 bases and 4 bases, with 21 bases remaining between them. CDR3 residues: CASSVRLVGPTYNEQFF. In nucleotides, the CDR3 is TGTGCCAGCAGCGTTAGACTAGTGGGGCCTACGTACAATGAGCAGTTCTTC. Using reference TRBV7-2 and TRBJ2-1 for the parts outside the CDR3, the full variable domain is GAGVSQSPSNKVTEKGKDVELRCDPISGHTALYWYRQSLGQGLEFLIYFQGNSAPDKSGLPSDRFSAERTGGSVSTLTIQRTQQEDSAVYLCASSVRLVGPTYNEQFFGPGTRLTVL.

The chain combines TRBV19 with TRBJ2-1; TRBD2 agrees at 7 bases. J was trimmed by 4 bases and V by 0 bases; bases with no gene match: 6. From germline, CDR1 is LNHDA and CDR2 SQIVND (reference sequence). CDR3 length: 16 amino acids. The CDR3 is CASSIEAREGYNEQFF. CDR3 coding DNA: TGTGCCAGTAGTATAGAGGCCAGGGAGGGTTACAATGAGCAGTTCTTC.

The chain joins TRBV3-1 (or the pseudogene TRBV3-2) to TRBJ2-5; 9 bases align to TRBD2. With V trimmed by 6 bases and J by 5 bases, 10 bases remained unmatched. The CDR3 length is 15 residues. CDR1 is LGHDT, CDR2 YNNKEL, per germline (reference sequence). CDR3 amino acids: CASRLLAAGGETQYF. In nucleotides, the CDR3 is TGTGCCAGCAGACTATTAGCGGCGGGGGGGGAGACCCAGTACTTC.

In regard to this clone: Different DNA sequences within this sample yield the same CDR3. The J gene is TRBJ2-7, the V gene TRBV5-1; D uncertain. Deletions cut 0 bases from V and 0 bases from J, with 4 bases between. Germline V CDR1 and CDR2: SGHRS, YFSETQ. This CDR3 has 13 amino acids. The CDR3 nucleotides read TGCGCCAGCAGCTTGGTCGGCTCCTACGAGCAGTACTTC. Translated: CASSLVGSYEQYF.